This T cell receptor (beta chain) stems from a study of blood T cell repertoires in COVID-19. The CDR3 is made up of 15 amino acids. CDR1 is KGHSH and CDR2 is LQKENI in the germline V gene. V was pared by 1 base and J by 5 bases, with 4 bases of the junction left unmatched. TCRdb's copy holds only in-frame clones and misses some; the assay was immunoSEQ multiplex PCR. The data contain 200,000 or so clones, approximately 86% of them singletons. The source is a woman in her 40s with acute COVID-19. The sample consisted of PBMCs or T cells enriched from blood (not recorded which). The rearrangement links TRBV18 to TRBJ1-4, with 7 bases identical to TRBD1. DNA of the CDR3: TGTGCCAGCTCACCACAGGGGGCCGGCAATGAAAAACTGTTTTTT. Residues: CASSPQGAGNEKLFF.